What follows describes a single TCR beta chain. The data stem from a study of control samples from healthy donors and cancer patients. This table comes from immunoSEQ multiplex PCR, and its TCRdb copy is limited to in-frame clones, with some not included. Among about 130,000 clones listed, over 75% were seen once. The TCR originated in a man in his late teens or twenties in good health. The sample was blood.

CDR3 sequence: CASSSHPGQGADNQPQHF. In DNA form, the CDR3 reads TGTGCCAGCAGCTCCCACCCGGGACAGGGGGCCGACAATCAGCCCCAGCATTTT. This sequence joins TRBV7-3 and TRBJ1-5, with 12 bases lining up with TRBD1. The length of the CDR3 is 18 residues. Trimming took 4 bases from V and 3 from J; bases not matched to a gene: 10. Germline CDR1 and CDR2: SGHTA and FQGTGA.